A single sample is the source of the 21 T cell receptor beta chains below, sequenced in a study of blood T cell repertoires in COVID-19. Here immunoSEQ multiplex PCR was the method, and the copy in TCRdb shows in-frame clones only, minus some. The table records hundreds of thousands of clones, approximately 83% of them present only once. Sequencing was performed on peripheral blood. The source of these receptors is a woman older than 75 with acute or convalescent COVID-19.

In its sample, this clone was seen a few times. The chain carries TRBV2 and TRBJ2-1; 8 bases match TRBD1. The CDR3 covers 14 residues. After removal of 6 bases from V and 6 bases from J, the junction contained 7 bases not matched to a gene. Germline V CDR1 and CDR2: SNHLY, FYNNEI. The CDR3 sequence is CASRADRVVNEQFF. The CDR3 nucleotides read TGTGCCAGCAGGGCGGACAGGGTAGTCAATGAGCAGTTCTTC.

V usage is TRBV5-4 and J usage is TRBJ1-2; D uncertain. V gave up 0 bases and J gave up 2 bases, with 8 bases separating them. The germline gives CDR1 SGHNT, CDR2 YYREEE (reference sequence). The CDR3 runs to 14 residues. The CDR3 DNA is TGTGCCAGCAGCTTGGCAGGCGTCAACTATGGCTACACCTTC. Protein product: CASSLAGVNYGYTF.

The chain uses TRBV10-3 and TRBJ1-5, with D tentatively TRBD1 (6 bases). The V and J ends lost 6 bases and 2 bases respectively, with 14 bases between them. The CDR3 loop spans 15 amino acids. Germline V gene sequence: CDR1 ENHRY, CDR2 SYGVKD. The CDR3 coding sequence is TGTGCCATCAGGGGGGGGCCCAGCGGCAATCAGCCCCAGCATTTT. Translating it yields CAIRGGPSGNQPQHF.

The chain recombines TRBV28 with TRBJ1-2, with TRBD1 identical over 10 bases. Germline loops: CDR1 MDHEN, CDR2 SYDVKM. J gave up 4 bases and V 5 bases, and 4 bases lay outside the gene matches. The CDR3 contains 14 residues. CDR3 nucleotides: TGTGCCAGCAGTGGCCGGGACAGGGGCTATGGCTACACCTTC. This encodes CASSGRDRGYGYTF.

The chain combines TRBV7-9 with TRBJ2-7; 9 nucleotides line up with TRBD1. CDR3 size: 14 residues. V trimming: 5 bases; J trimming: 8 bases; junction bases outside the gene matches: 10. Looked up from germline, CDR1 is SEHNR and CDR2 is FQNEAQ (reference sequence). Here the CDR3 reads CASSLRQGVTQQYF. The DNA of the CDR3 is TGTGCCAGCAGCCTCAGACAGGGGGTTACCCAGCAGTACTTC. Filled out from reference TRBV7-9 and TRBJ2-7, the complete variable domain reads DTGVSQNPRHKITKRGQNVTFRCDPISEHNRLYWYRQTLGQGPEFLTYFQNEAQLEKSRLLSDRFSAERPKGSFSTLEIQRTEQGDSAMYLCASSLRQGVTQQYFGPGTRLTVT.

The chain couples TRBV19 to TRBJ1-5, with 7 bases that match TRBD1. Germline V gene lookup returns CDR1 LNHDA and CDR2 SQIVND (reference sequence). V lost 9 bases and J lost 5; bases outside the gene matches: 13. The CDR3 loop spans 15 amino acids. The CDR3 here is CASQVMGQGDQPQHF. The CDR3 DNA reads TGTGCCAGCCAAGTAATGGGGCAGGGGGATCAGCCCCAGCATTTT.

This clone appeared a single time. The J gene is TRBJ1-2, the V gene TRBV6-2 or TRBV6-3; TRBD1 aligns across 9 bases. Germline CDR1 reads MNHEY; CDR2 reads SVGEGT. This CDR3 contains 13 residues. The trim removed 5 bases at V and 6 bases at J, leaving 4 bases unmatched. CDR3 nucleotide sequence: TGTGCCAGCAGTCCACAGGGGGCACATGGCTACACCTTC. This sequence encodes CASSPQGAHGYTF.

The chain combines TRBV2 with TRBJ2-7; TRBD2 matches at 13 bases. The J segment lost 0 bases and the V segment lost 7 bases, leaving 9 bases of the junction unmatched. CDR1 SNHLY and CDR2 FYNNEI come from the germline V gene. The CDR3 has 17 residues. CDR3 region: CASTSLGTSGNSYEQYF. As DNA, the CDR3 is TGTGCCAGCACCTCCCTTGGGACTAGCGGGAACTCCTACGAGCAGTACTTC.

The chain links TRBV6-1 to TRBJ2-5, with TRBD2 identical over 14 bases. The J segment lost 5 bases and the V segment lost 4 bases, leaving 6 bases of the junction unmatched. In germline, CDR1 is MNHNS, CDR2 SASEGT. The CDR3 runs 16 residues. The CDR3 is CASSARTSGGRETQYF. The CDR3 nucleotides read TGTGCCAGCAGTGCCAGGACTAGCGGGGGGAGGGAGACCCAGTACTTC.

The rearrangement uses TRBV6-1 and TRBJ1-2, with D maybe TRBD1 (5 bases). This CDR3 contains 13 residues. CDR1 is MNHNS, CDR2 SASEGT, per germline. The V gene lost 1 base and the J gene lost 3 bases, with 6 bases spanning the gap. The CDR3 bases are TGTGCCAGCAGTGAAGGGGGGGACTATGGCTACACCTTC. Translating it yields CASSEGGDYGYTF.

This chain connects TRBV7-2 to TRBJ2-7, with 9 bases fitting TRBD1. V was clipped by 2 bases and J by 7 bases; unmatched bases: 9. The CDR3 runs 15 residues. Germline values: CDR1 SGHTA, CDR2 FQGNSA. Here the CDR3 reads CASSLRDRANQEQYF. CDR3 coding DNA: TGTGCCAGCAGCTTAAGGGACAGGGCCAACCAGGAGCAGTACTTC.

This rearrangement joins TRBV19 to TRBJ1-3; D ambiguous. The germline CDR1 and CDR2 sequences are LNHDA and SQIVND (reference sequence). V dropped 3 bases and J dropped 3 bases, with 9 bases sitting between them. The CDR3 has 14 residues. The CDR3 loop reads CASSMKPGGNTIYF. Here the CDR3 DNA reads TGTGCCAGTAGTATGAAGCCGGGTGGAAACACCATATATTTT.

This chain joins TRBV29-1 and TRBJ1-1; 7 nucleotides align to TRBD1. This CDR3 is built from 14 residues. Germline V gene lookup returns CDR1 SQVTM and CDR2 ANQGSEA. With 6 bases clipped from V and 4 bases from J, the junction kept 11 bases outside the gene matches. Here the CDR3 reads CSVLRDSGGTEAFF. The CDR3 bases are TGCAGCGTACTCCGGGACAGTGGAGGCACTGAAGCTTTCTTT.

The chain is built from TRBV19 and TRBJ1-1; D not certain. V gave up 10 bases and J gave up 4 bases, with 16 bases separating them. The CDR3 spans 13 residues. The germline V gene encodes CDR1 LNHDA and CDR2 SQIVND (reference sequence). Here the CDR3 reads CATTERAGTEAFF. The CDR3 DNA is TGTGCCACAACCGAGCGGGCGGGCACTGAAGCTTTCTTT.

The V gene is TRBV5-6, the J gene TRBJ2-1; 9 bases are shared with TRBD2. The CDR3 extends over 17 amino acids. V lost 0 bases and J lost 1; bases outside the gene matches: 5. In germline, CDR1 is SGHDT, CDR2 YYEEEE. CDR3 sequence reads: CASSLVGAGGSYNEQFF. In DNA, the CDR3 is TGTGCCAGCAGCTTGGTTGGAGCGGGGGGTTCCTACAATGAGCAGTTCTTC.

The V call is TRBV3-1 (or the pseudogene TRBV3-2), the J call TRBJ2-1, with 10 nucleotides matching TRBD2. V shed 5 bases, J shed 6 bases, and the junction held 7 bases outside the gene matches. This CDR3 is built from 15 residues. Germline CDR1 LGHDT, CDR2 YNNKEL (reference sequence). As DNA, the CDR3 is TGTGCCAGCAGCTCTAGCGGGGGAAGGGGCAATGAGCAGTTCTTC. Amino acids: CASSSSGGRGNEQFF.

The sample holds one count of this clone. Compared with germline, one end of the junction differs, possibly owing to a read error. The V and J genes are TRBV11-2 and TRBJ2-5; 9 nucleotides line up with TRBD1. The CDR3 is 14 amino acids. From germline, CDR1 is SGHAT and CDR2 FQNNGV. The CDR3 coding sequence is TGTGCCAGCAGTTTAGGGACAGGGTTCGAGACCCAGTACTTC. Residues: CASSLGTGFETQYF.

This chain links TRBV9 with TRBJ1-1, with a weak D call TRBD1 (5 bases). The length of the CDR3 is 17 residues. V was cut by 0 bases and J by 4 bases, with 19 bases left in between. Per the germline V gene, CDR1 is SGDLS and CDR2 is YYNGEE. CDR3: CASSVEGILGPSTEAFF. CDR3 nucleotide sequence: TGTGCCAGCAGCGTAGAGGGGATACTGGGGCCGAGCACTGAAGCTTTCTTT.

The V and J genes are TRBV18 and TRBJ2-5; weak D call: TRBD1 (6 bases). The ends were cut back, 3 bases at V and 5 bases at J, with 16 bases in the middle. Germline V lookup: CDR1 KGHSH, CDR2 LQKENI. This CDR3 region has 15 residues. The CDR3 nucleotides are TGTGCCAGCTCACCTCTACAGGGAACCACGGAGACCCAGTACTTC. This sequence encodes CASSPLQGTTETQYF.

The chain carries TRBV10-3 and TRBJ2-7, with 12 bases that match TRBD1. V lost 5 bases and J lost 3; bases outside the gene matches: 5. This CDR3 spans 15 amino acids. Germline assignment: CDR1 ENHRY and CDR2 SYGVKD. CDR3 loop: CAISPGQGAVYEQYF. CDR3 DNA: TGTGCCATCAGTCCGGGACAGGGGGCGGTCTACGAGCAGTACTTC.

The chain couples TRBV12-3 or TRBV12-4 to TRBJ2-7, with TRBD1 matching 7 bases. V shed 6 bases, J shed 1 base, and the junction held 3 bases outside the gene matches. The CDR3 is 13 residues long. In DNA form, the CDR3 reads TGTGCCAGCAGGCAACAGGGGTCCTACGAGCAGTACTTC. Its translation is CASRQQGSYEQYF.